This T cell receptor (beta chain) is from a study of identical twins. Findings of the study overall: Models underestimated out-of-frame TCR alpha sharing in monozygotic twins.

MiXCR, run by TCRdb on the 5' RACE reads, gives a single entry per CDR3 protein. The sample lists 520,000 or so distinct CDR3 sequences; less than 25% were seen once. Concerning this clonotype: Its target is not known.

The CDR3 spans 14 residues. The germline V gene encodes CDR1 DFQATT and CDR2 SNEGSKA (reference sequence). Trimming left V 6 bases short and J 3 bases short, with 17 bases between. These data also featured in a second study, about T cells expressing NK-cell markers. As that report states: The TCR beta repertoires were obtained from sorted CD3+CD56+NKG2C+, CD3+CD56+NKG2C- and CD3+CD56-NKG2C+ T cells. Specificity for HCMV among expanded NKG2C+ T cell clones was not established.

Sample: CD4+ T cells sorted from blood. The sequence derives from a woman aged 18-29 years in good health. The chain couples TRBV20-1 to TRBJ2-5, with a possible D match to TRBD2 (6 bases). The CDR3 loop reads CSARRGRLEETQYF. In nucleotides, the CDR3 is TGCAGTGCCCGAAGAGGGAGGCTCGAAGAGACCCAGTACTTC.